What follows is one T cell receptor beta chain and its context. Its antigen is still unknown. Other DNA sequences in this specimen translate into the identical CDR3. These data originate in a study of beta chain features in type 1 diabetes. Study overall: Age, gender and cell yields were similar between patients and healthy donors. Study-level results: Patients with type 1 diabetes carried fewer insertions and had more deletions at their VDJ junctions. The similarity of naive, central memory and Treg TCRB repertoires appeared greater among patients than among healthy donors.

The length of the CDR3 is 14 residues. The V gene lost 4 bases and the J gene lost 2 bases, with 10 bases spanning the gap. Germline V lookup: CDR1 SGHDT, CDR2 YYEEEE. The authors reverse transcribed all of the isolated RNA, so sequencing captured expressed TCRB transcripts. Assay: immunoSEQ multiplex PCR; the TCRdb copy retains only in-frame clones and omits some. The sample consists of about 220,000 clones, approximately 10% of them appearing once. The rearrangement links TRBV5-6 to TRBJ1-5, with a weak D call TRBD1 (6 bases). The source of this sequence is a man aged 18 to 35 in good health. The sequencing input was central memory CD4+ T cells from blood. The chain's CDR3 is CASSIQGGNQPQHF. The CDR3 DNA sequence: TGTGCCAGCAGCATACAGGGTGGCAATCAGCCCCAGCATTTT.